The 28 T cell receptor beta chains below were found in one sample sequenced in a study of Graves' ophthalmopathy and Graves' hyperthyroidism. For repertoire sequencing, the TCR beta CDR3 regions were amplified from RNA transcripts. HTBI primers were used in a first-round RT-PCR, which preceded a second-round multiplex PCR. TCRdb analysed the multiplex PCR reads with MiXCR anew, one entry per CDR3 protein. The profile shows 500,000 to 700,000 distinct CDR3 sequences, 35% to 45% of them singletons. What was sequenced was peripheral blood or thyroid tissue (not recorded which). Receptors originate from an adult man with Graves' hyperthyroidism.

This chain links TRBV4-1 with TRBJ1-2; 12 bases agree with TRBD1. The CDR3 is made up of 16 amino acids. V dropped 1 base and J dropped 8; count of bases not matched to a gene: 8. CDR1 is MGHRA, CDR2 YSYEKL, per germline. The CDR3 bases are TGCGCCAGCAGCCAAGCGGGACAGGGGGCTAATGGGGGCTACACCTTC. It translates to CASSQAGQGANGGYTF.

In its sample, this clonotype was seen many times. The chain carries TRBV12-3 or TRBV12-4 and TRBJ2-7; TRBD1 aligns across 10 bases. The CDR3 has 14 amino acids. The V segment lost 4 bases and the J segment 6 bases; nucleotides outside the gene matches: 6. The CDR3 loop reads CASSSGTGALEQYF. CDR3 in DNA: TGTGCCAGCAGTTCCGGGACAGGGGCTCTCGAGCAGTACTTC.

The chain employs TRBV7-3 and TRBJ2-2, with 8 bases fitting TRBD1. Germline V gives CDR1 SGHTA, CDR2 FQGTGA. The length of the CDR3 is 16 residues. Losses at the gene ends were 5 bases for V and 3 bases for J; bases not matched to a gene: 8. The CDR3, as DNA: TGTGCCAGCAGCCCAGGACAGGGCCGGGACACCGGGGAGCTGTTTTTT. Protein: CASSPGQGRDTGELFF.

The rearrangement links TRBV10-3 to TRBJ2-7; TRBD2 aligns across 10 bases. The last part of the DNA fits TRBJ2-1 better; the J call may be wrong. The germline V gene has CDR1 ENHRY and CDR2 SYGVKD. CDR3 length: 15 amino acids. CDR3: CASMGTSVEGGEQFF. CDR3 in DNA: TGTGCCAGCATGGGGACTAGCGTTGAGGGGGGTGAGCAGTTCTTC.

The chain uses TRBV2 and TRBJ1-2; 7 nucleotides align to TRBD1. Germline V gene lookup returns CDR1 SNHLY and CDR2 FYNNEI. V lost 5 bases, J lost 6 bases, and 12 bases stayed unmatched. This CDR3 spans 15 amino acids. CDR3 residues: CASSPLDRPRDGYTF. CDR3 nucleotides: TGTGCCAGCAGTCCCTTGGACAGGCCTCGAGATGGCTACACCTTC.

This chain connects TRBV6-6 to TRBJ1-4, with D maybe TRBD1 (5 bases). V shed 4 bases and J shed 7 bases, with 22 bases lying between them. This CDR3 is 17 amino acids long. In germline, CDR1 is MNHNY, CDR2 SVGAGI (reference sequence). CDR3 DNA: TGTGCCAGCAGTTCGCTCGGGGGTAGGCGTTCAGCTGAAAAACTGTTTTTT. It yields the protein CASSSLGGRRSAEKLFF.

The rearrangement links TRBV27 to TRBJ2-7, with D possibly being TRBD1 (6 bases). Trimming took off 2 bases at V and 2 bases at J, with 10 bases between the two ends. Germline lookup yields CDR1 MNHEY and CDR2 SMNVEV (reference sequence). This CDR3 is built from 14 residues. In DNA form, the CDR3 reads TGTGCCAGCAGTTTAAAGCAGGGGCCCTACGAGCAGTACTTC. It translates to CASSLKQGPYEQYF.

The sample holds many counts of this clonotype. The chain links TRBV2 to TRBJ1-3; 7 positions match TRBD1. V lost 10 bases and J lost 0; bases outside the gene matches: 9. The CDR3 sequence is 15 residues long. Germline CDR1 reads SNHLY; CDR2 reads FYNNEI. CDR3 protein: CATLWTGVSGNTIYF. For the CDR3, the DNA is TGTGCCACTTTATGGACAGGCGTCTCTGGAAACACCATATATTTT.

This clonotype was counted many times. The gene calls are TRBV24-1 and TRBJ1-1; D is uncertain. V lost 4 bases, J lost 1 base, and 6 bases lay in between. The CDR3 is 13 amino acids. Germline CDR1 is KGHDR and CDR2 is SFDVKD. This CDR3 is CATSESGNTEAFF. As DNA, the CDR3 is TGTGCCACCAGTGAATCAGGGAACACTGAAGCTTTCTTT.

This clonotype came up many times. This CDR3 reads CASSLSGGQYGYTF. The CDR3 nucleotides read TGTGCCAGCAGCCTGTCAGGCGGGCAGTATGGCTACACCTTC. V and J are TRBV5-8 and TRBJ1-2, with unresolved D. V dropped 4 bases and J dropped 5 bases, with 15 bases sitting between them. The CDR3 extends over 14 amino acids. From germline, CDR1 is SGHTS and CDR2 YDEGEE.

Details on this clonotype: A much larger clonotype is one base distant, so this may be a read error. The J gene is TRBJ1-6, the V gene TRBV5-4; D is possibly TRBD1 (6 bases). The V gene lost 2 bases and the J gene lost 6 bases, with 15 bases spanning the gap. There are 16 residues in the CDR3. The germline V gene encodes CDR1 SGHNT and CDR2 YYREEE (reference sequence). CDR3: CASSLGRTGSNSPLHF. Written as DNA, the CDR3 is TGTGCCAGCAGCTTAGGACGAACAGGGTCTAATTCACCCCTCCACTTT.

The V gene is TRBV7-3, the J gene TRBJ1-6, with a possible D match to TRBD1 (5 bases). CDR1 SGHTA and CDR2 FQGTGA come from the germline V gene. This CDR3 comprises 14 residues. Trimming left V 3 bases short and J 9 bases short, with 12 bases between. CDR3 bases: TGTGCCAGCAGCTTGGTGGGGCTGAGTTCACCCCTCCACTTT. This encodes CASSLVGLSSPLHF.

This clonotype was seen only a few times. This chain links TRBV15 with TRBJ2-7; perhaps D is TRBD1 or TRBD2 (5 bases each). With 0 bases removed from V and 6 bases from J, the gap between germline ends came to 9 bases. Germline V lookup: CDR1 LNHNV, CDR2 YYDKDF (reference sequence). CDR3 length: 13 residues. The CDR3 nucleotides are TGTGCCACCAGCAGAGATTTGAGGGGCGAGCAGTACTTC. Its protein product is CATSRDLRGEQYF. The variable domain in full, with the rest retrieved from reference TRBV15 and TRBJ2-7, is DAMVIQNPRYQVTQFGKPVTLSCSQTLNHNVMYWYQQKSSQAPKLLFHYYDKDFNNEADTPDNFQSRRPNTSFCFLDIRSPGLGDTAMYLCATSRDLRGEQYFGPGTRLTVT.

In its sample, this clonotype was seen many times. This rearrangement joins TRBV2 to TRBJ1-2, with D perhaps matching TRBD1 (5 bases). The CDR3 covers 16 residues. Germline values: CDR1 SNHLY, CDR2 FYNNEI. The ends were cut back, 7 bases at V and 3 bases at J, with 21 bases in the middle. CDR3 region: CASTLTYRTTYYGYTF. The CDR3 DNA reads TGTGCCAGCACCCTTACTTACAGGACAACTTACTATGGCTACACCTTC.

V is TRBV5-6 and J is TRBJ2-7; TRBD2 agrees at 7 bases. This CDR3 region has 13 residues. The germline CDR1 and CDR2 sequences are SGHDT and YYEEEE. Trimming cost V 2 bases and J 6 bases; bases outside gene matches: 5. The CDR3 region is CASSFSGGGEQYF. The CDR3 nucleotides read TGTGCCAGCAGCTTTTCGGGGGGTGGCGAGCAGTACTTC.

This clonotype was seen repeatedly, ten times or more. The chain links TRBV12-3 or TRBV12-4 to TRBJ1-6, with 8 nucleotides matching TRBD1. V shed 7 bases, J shed 5 bases, and the junction held 13 bases outside the gene matches. This CDR3 region has 17 residues. CDR3: CASTTKDRALNNSPLHF. The CDR3 bases are TGTGCCAGCACCACAAAGGACAGGGCACTTAATAATTCACCCCTCCACTTT.

A word on this clonotype: No conserved phenylalanine or tryptophan ends this CDR3, so it is likely a read error. The chain employs TRBV2 and TRBJ1-1, with TRBD1 matching 7 bases. The CDR3 has 12 residues. The germline V gene has CDR1 SNHLY and CDR2 FYNNEI. The V gene end was trimmed by 3 bases and the J gene end by 6 bases; junction bases not matched to a gene: 1. CDR3 nucleotides: TGTGCCAGCAGTGACAGGGGGGCTGAAGCTTTCCTT. Its translation is CASSDRGAEAFL.

The CDR3 region has the DNA TGTGCCACTGGAACGACACCGAACACCGGGGAGCTGTTTTTT. Protein sequence: CATGTTPNTGELFF. The genes are TRBV10-3 and TRBJ2-2, with D uncertain. Trimming left V 10 bases short and J 0 bases short, with 12 bases between. The length of the CDR3 is 14 residues. Germline V gene sequence: CDR1 ENHRY, CDR2 SYGVKD.

The rearrangement uses TRBV3-1 and TRBJ2-7, with 11 bases identical to TRBD1. Germline CDR1 reads LGHDT; CDR2 reads YNNKEL (reference sequence). Losses at the gene ends were 6 bases for V and 6 bases for J; bases not matched to a gene: 7. The CDR3 is 14 amino acids. Here the CDR3 DNA reads TGTGCCAGCAGTAGTGGGGACAGGGGGATCGAGCAGTACTTC. Amino acid sequence: CASSSGDRGIEQYF.

This clonotype was seen many times. One end of the junction varies from germline; a read error may be responsible. The CDR3 loop reads CASGLGLAGDF. The CDR3 DNA sequence: TGTGCTAGTGGTTTGGGCCTAGCGGGAGACTTC. The V gene is TRBV12-5, the J gene TRBJ2-5, with 10 bases matching TRBD2. CDR1 LGHNT and CDR2 FRNRAP come from the germline V gene. The CDR3 sequence is 11 residues long.

The chain carries TRBV29-1 and TRBJ1-1; D not certain. The CDR3 is 11 amino acids. Germline V lookup: CDR1 SQVTM, CDR2 ANQGSEA. V was cut by 2 bases and J by 14 bases, with 15 bases left in between. As DNA, the CDR3 is TGCAGCGTTGAAAAGTATGGGGATAGGTTCTTT. Translated, it gives CSVEKYGDRFF.

This clonotype has only a few counts. The genes are TRBV18 and TRBJ2-7; unclear D gene. This CDR3 is 12 amino acids long. Germline V CDR1 and CDR2: KGHSH, LQKENI. V gave up 3 bases and J gave up 5 bases, with 8 bases separating them. This CDR3 is CASSPGTHEQYF. In DNA, the CDR3 is TGTGCCAGCTCACCGGGTACCCACGAGCAGTACTTC. Looking up the rest from reference TRBV18 and TRBJ2-7 gives the full variable domain: NAGVMQNPRHLVRRRGQEARLRCSPMKGHSHVYWYRQLPEEGLKFMVYLQKENIIDESGMPKERFSAEFPKEGPSILRIQQVVRGDSAAYFCASSPGTHEQYFGPGTRLTVT.

The chain has TRBV7-8 and TRBJ2-7; 7 nucleotides align to TRBD1. CDR1 SGHVS and CDR2 FQNEAQ come from the germline V gene. With 5 bases clipped from V and 1 base from J, the junction kept 14 bases outside the gene matches. The CDR3 is 17 amino acids. The CDR3 nucleotides read TGTGCCAGCAGCCTCCGTGTCGGCAACAGGGGATCCTACGAGCAGTACTTC. This translates into CASSLRVGNRGSYEQYF.

A note on this clonotype: Without the conserved terminal phenylalanine or tryptophan, this CDR3 likely stems from a read error. The limits of the CDR3 on the DNA are not certain, so only TCRdb's listed CDR3 is given. The chain recombines TRBV29-1 with TRBJ2-7; the table's TRBD1 call for D was not verified on the DNA. 8 amino acids form the CDR3, both terminal residues included. The germline CDR1 and CDR2 sequences are SQVTM and ANQGSEA. The CDR3 sequence is CSVAMTGI.

CDR3 region: CASSVSGDTQYF. Here the CDR3 DNA reads TGTGCCAGCAGTGTGTCAGGAGATACGCAGTATTTT. This chain joins TRBV2 and TRBJ2-3; D gene unclear. CDR3 length: 12 amino acids. V was shortened by 4 bases and J by 5 bases, with 7 bases between the two germline ends. CDR1 is SNHLY and CDR2 is FYNNEI in the germline V gene.

In regard to this clonotype: Given a much more abundant clone one base away, this may be a read error. This chain uses TRBV7-9 with TRBJ2-7; D not resolved. The germline gives CDR1 SEHNR, CDR2 FQNEAQ (reference sequence). This CDR3 contains 14 residues. CDR3 in amino acids: CVSSLTISSYEQYF. The DNA of the CDR3 is TGTGTCAGCAGCTTAACGATCAGCTCCTACGAGCAGTACTTC.

Regarding this clonotype: The junction does not match germline at one end; this may be a read error. The chain uses TRBV6-5 and TRBJ1-5; no definite D call. CDR1 MNHEY and CDR2 SVGAGI come from the germline V gene. CDR3 size: 12 residues. CDR3 protein: CAGRDSNQPQHF. For the CDR3, the DNA is TGTGCCGGCAGAGATAGCAATCAGCCCCAGCATTTT.

With respect to this clonotype: This may stem from a read error, because a much larger clone lies one nucleotide away. V usage is TRBV24-1 and J usage is TRBJ1-2; a weak D match, TRBD1 (6 bases). The CDR3 runs to 14 residues. CDR1 is KGHDR and CDR2 is SFDVKD in the germline V gene. V was cut by 0 bases and J by 9 bases, with 13 bases left in between. DNA for the CDR3: TGTGCCACCAGTGATTTGGGGGGGCGCGATAGCTACACCTTC. Protein: CATSDLGGRDSYTF.